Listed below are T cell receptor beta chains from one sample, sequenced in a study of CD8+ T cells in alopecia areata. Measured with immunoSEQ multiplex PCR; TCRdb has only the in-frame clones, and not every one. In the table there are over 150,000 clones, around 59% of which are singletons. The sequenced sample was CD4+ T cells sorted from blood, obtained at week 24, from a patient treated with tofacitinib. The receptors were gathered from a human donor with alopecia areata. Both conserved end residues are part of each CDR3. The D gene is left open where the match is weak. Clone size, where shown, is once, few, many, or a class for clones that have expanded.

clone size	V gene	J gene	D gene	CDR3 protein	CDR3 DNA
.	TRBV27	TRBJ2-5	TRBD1	CASSDRVGETQYF	TGTGCCAGCAGTGACAGGGTCGGTGAGACCCAGTACTTC
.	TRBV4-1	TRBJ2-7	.	CASSHLGAGRYYEQYF	TGCGCCAGCAGCCATCTGGGGGCAGGGAGATACTACGAGCAGTACTTC
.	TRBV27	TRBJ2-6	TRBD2	CASRLAGGSGANVLTF	TGTGCCAGCAGACTAGCGGGAGGCTCTGGGGCCAACGTCCTGACTTTC
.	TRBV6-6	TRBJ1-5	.	CASSYTGLKEPQHF	TGTGCCAGCAGTTACACTGGGCTAAAGGAGCCCCAGCATTTT
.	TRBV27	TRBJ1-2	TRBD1	CASSSAGTGEYGYTF	TGTGCCAGCAGTTCAGCCGGGACAGGGGAGTATGGCTACACCTTC
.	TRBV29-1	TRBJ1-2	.	CSVGMNYGYTF	TGCAGCGTTGGAATGAACTATGGCTACACCTTC
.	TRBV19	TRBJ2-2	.	CASTTQGTNTGELFF	TGTGCCAGTACTACACAGGGAACGAACACCGGGGAGCTGTTTTTT
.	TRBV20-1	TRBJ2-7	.	CSARILDEQYF	TGCAGTGCTAGGATACTAGACGAGCAGTACTTC
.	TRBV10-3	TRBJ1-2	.	CAISDARDTNYGYTF	TGTGCCATCAGTGACGCCCGGGACACTAACTATGGCTACACCTTC
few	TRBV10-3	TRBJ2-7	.	CAILVRGEDEQYF	TGTGCCATCTTGGTCAGGGGGGAGGACGAGCAGTACTTC
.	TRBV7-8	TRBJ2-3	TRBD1	CASSSDRGTDTQYF	TGTGCCAGCAGCTCTGACAGGGGAACAGATACGCAGTATTTT
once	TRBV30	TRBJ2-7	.	CAWSVTGHEQYF	TGTGCCTGGAGTGTTACAGGCCACGAGCAGTACTTC
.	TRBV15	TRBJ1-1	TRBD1	CATNEGQGLAFF	TGTGCCACCAACGAGGGACAGGGGTTAGCTTTCTTT
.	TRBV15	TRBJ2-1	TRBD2	CATSRGPSGGALREQFF	TGTGCCACCAGCAGGGGTCCAAGCGGGGGGGCTTTACGAGAGCAGTTCTTC
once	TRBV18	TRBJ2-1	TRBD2	CASSPPGSGGAGEQFF	TGTGCCAGCTCACCGCCGGGTAGCGGGGGGGCCGGTGAGCAGTTCTTC
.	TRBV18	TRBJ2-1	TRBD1	CASSPTGTGGFNEQFF	TGTGCCAGCTCACCAACCGGGACAGGGGGCTTCAATGAGCAGTTCTTC
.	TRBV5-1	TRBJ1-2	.	CASSLGIRGAYGYTF	TGCGCCAGCAGCTTGGGCATAAGGGGGGCCTATGGCTACACCTTC
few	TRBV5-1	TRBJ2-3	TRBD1	CASSSAGGAIVDTQYF	TGCGCCAGCAGCTCGGCAGGGGGCGCGATAGTAGATACGCAGTATTTT
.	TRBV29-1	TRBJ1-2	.	CSVLTGHGYTF	TGCAGCGTCCTGACAGGACATGGCTACACCTTC
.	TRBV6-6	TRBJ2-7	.	CASSYKYEQYF	TGTGCCAGCAGTTACAAGTACGAGCAGTACTTC